This passage covers 22 T cell receptor beta chains from one sample sequenced in a study of CD8+ T cells in alopecia areata. Extraction and reverse transcription of RNA yielded cDNA as the sequencing template. Here immunoSEQ multiplex PCR was the method, and the copy in TCRdb shows in-frame clones only, minus some. This sample yields 150,000 or so clones, of which around 47% are seen a single time; about 6.4% belongs to the top ten. Sequenced sample: CD4+ T cells sorted from blood. The receptors come from a human donor with alopecia areata.

The chain recombines TRBV5-1 with TRBJ2-3; a weak D match, TRBD1 (6 bases). Trimming cost V 3 bases and J 6 bases, with 17 bases left between them. The CDR3 runs 15 residues. CDR1 and CDR2 (germline): SGHRS, YFSETQ. The CDR3 protein is CASSWATGSADTQYF. The CDR3 DNA follows: TGCGCCAGCAGCTGGGCCACAGGGTCTGCGGATACGCAGTATTTT.

About this clone: Other DNA sequences in this sample translate to the same CDR3. This chain uses TRBV15 with TRBJ2-5, with no clear D. V lost 0 bases and J lost 2, with 4 bases in between. There are 13 residues in the CDR3. From germline, CDR1 is LNHNV and CDR2 YYDKDF (reference sequence). The CDR3 here is CATSRDGQETQYF. The CDR3 DNA reads as TGTGCCACCAGCAGAGACGGGCAAGAGACCCAGTACTTC.

This chain joins TRBV5-8 and TRBJ2-1; tentatively, D is TRBD1 (6 bases). Trimming shortened V by 0 bases and J by 0 bases, and 13 bases separated the two germline ends. The CDR3 has 17 residues. Germline-derived CDR1 and CDR2 are SGHTS and YDEGEE. The CDR3 region is CASSLALQGISYNEQFF. Here the CDR3 DNA reads TGTGCCAGCAGCTTGGCGCTACAGGGAATCTCCTACAATGAGCAGTTCTTC.

V and J are TRBV7-3 and TRBJ2-1; D remains unclear. Trimming shortened V by 5 bases and J by 12 bases, and 17 bases separated the two germline ends. CDR1 and CDR2 from the germline V gene are SGHTA and FQGTGA. This CDR3 comprises 13 residues. The CDR3 here is CASSLYPQRPQFF. For the CDR3, the DNA is TGTGCCAGCAGCCTGTACCCCCAACGACCGCAGTTCTTC. Using reference TRBV7-3 and TRBJ2-1 for the parts outside the CDR3, the full variable domain is GAGVSQTPSNKVTEKGKYVELRCDPISGHTALYWYRQSLGQGPEFLIYFQGTGAADDSGLPNDRFFAVRPEGSVSTLKIQRTERGDSAVYLCASSLYPQRPQFFGPGTRLTVL.

The chain joins TRBV2 to TRBJ2-3; 7 positions agree with TRBD2. This CDR3 comprises 14 residues. CDR1 and CDR2 (germline): SNHLY, FYNNEI. Trimming cost V 8 bases and J 2 bases; bases outside gene matches: 7. The CDR3 sequence: CASEEAGVTDTQYF. The CDR3 nucleotides are TGTGCCAGCGAGGAGGCGGGAGTCACAGATACGCAGTATTTT.

The chain couples TRBV2 to TRBJ2-5; D is undetermined. Trimming left V 6 bases short and J 2 bases short, with 4 bases between. The CDR3 is made up of 11 amino acids. Germline V gene sequence: CDR1 SNHLY, CDR2 FYNNEI. CDR3 protein: CASRAQETQYF. DNA of the CDR3: TGTGCCAGCAGGGCTCAAGAGACCCAGTACTTC. The full variable domain, completed using reference TRBV2 and TRBJ2-5, is EPEVTQTPSHQVTQMGQEVILRCVPISNHLYFYWYRQILGQKVEFLVSFYNNEISEKSEIFDDQFSVERPDGSNFTLKIRSTKLEDSAMYFCASRAQETQYFGPGTRLLVL.

V gene TRBV7-9 combines with J gene TRBJ2-1, with D possibly matching TRBD2 (6 bases). This CDR3 has 15 residues. The ends were cut back, 5 bases at V and 2 bases at J, with 13 bases in the middle. CDR1 SEHNR and CDR2 FQNEAQ come from the germline V gene (reference sequence). The CDR3 loop is CASSRSGVAYNEQFF. In DNA, the CDR3 is TGTGCCAGCAGCCGTTCGGGAGTGGCCTACAATGAGCAGTTCTTC.

The chain links TRBV14 to TRBJ2-5; 8 nucleotides agree with TRBD2. The J segment lost 1 base and the V segment lost 0 bases, leaving 7 bases of the junction unmatched. This CDR3 has 17 amino acids. Germline CDR1 reads SGHDN; CDR2 reads FVKESK. The CDR3 sequence is CASSQDILAGLQETQYF. The CDR3 DNA follows: TGTGCCAGCAGCCAAGACATTCTAGCGGGCCTCCAAGAGACCCAGTACTTC.

The CDR3 here is CASSQGAPSSYEQYF. The CDR3 DNA reads TGTGCCAGCAGTCAGGGGGCCCCGAGCTCCTACGAGCAGTACTTC. V is TRBV28 and J is TRBJ2-7; 8 nucleotides agree with TRBD1. This CDR3 has 15 amino acids. In germline, CDR1 is MDHEN, CDR2 SYDVKM. The junction had 6 bases not matched to a gene; V was cut back by 5 bases and J by 0 bases.

The chain joins TRBV5-1 to TRBJ2-7, with a tentative D call TRBD2 (5 bases). The CDR3 covers 13 residues. In germline, CDR1 is SGHRS, CDR2 YFSETQ. The V end lost 3 bases, the J end lost 3 bases, and 10 bases lay between the germline ends. The CDR3: CASSSGRDYEQYF. In DNA form, the CDR3 reads TGCGCCAGCAGCTCTGGACGGGACTACGAGCAGTACTTC. The full variable domain, rest sourced from reference TRBV5-1 and TRBJ2-7, is KAGVTQTPRYLIKTRGQQVTLSCSPISGHRSVSWYQQTPGQGLQFLFEYFSETQRNKGNFPGRFSGRQFSNSRSEMNVSTLELGDSALYLCASSSGRDYEQYFGPGTRLTVT.

The J gene is TRBJ2-3, the V gene TRBV5-1; weak D call: TRBD2 (5 bases). CDR1 is SGHRS, CDR2 YFSETQ, per germline. The V gene lost 2 bases and the J gene lost 3 bases, with 7 bases spanning the gap. The CDR3 loop spans 13 amino acids. CDR3 loop: CASSFPGTDTQYF. Here the CDR3 DNA reads TGCGCCAGCAGCTTCCCGGGAACAGATACGCAGTATTTT.

The rearrangement uses TRBV29-1 and TRBJ1-1, with a tentative D call TRBD1 (6 bases). Trimming left V 6 bases short and J 0 bases short, with 14 bases between. CDR3 length equals 14 residues. Germline CDR1 is SQVTM and CDR2 is ANQGSEA. The CDR3 spells CSVGRTAMNTEAFF. The CDR3 DNA follows: TGCAGCGTGGGAAGGACAGCCATGAACACTGAAGCTTTCTTT.

The CDR3 nucleotides read TGTGCCAGTAGTAAGCTAGCGGGAGTTGGGAATGAGCAGTTCTTC. Protein product: CASSKLAGVGNEQFF. The chain joins TRBV19 to TRBJ2-1; 10 bases are a match to TRBD2. Unmatched junction bases numbered 7, after V lost 4 bases and J lost 7 bases. There are 15 residues in the CDR3. Germline lookup yields CDR1 LNHDA and CDR2 SQIVND (reference sequence).

The V gene is TRBV4-2, the J gene TRBJ1-1, with 7 nucleotides matching TRBD1. With V trimmed by 1 base and J by 1 base, 3 bases remained unmatched. Germline lookup yields CDR1 LGHNA and CDR2 YNFKEQ. The length of the CDR3 is 15 residues. The CDR3 sequence is CASSQGDSRNTEAFF. DNA of the CDR3: TGTGCCAGCAGCCAAGGGGACAGTAGGAACACTGAAGCTTTCTTT.

This clone has a single count. The chain combines TRBV29-1 with TRBJ2-5; D remains ambiguous. The germline V gene encodes CDR1 SQVTM and CDR2 ANQGSEA. The CDR3 has 13 amino acids. Trimming removed 4 bases from V and 2 bases from J, with 11 bases in between. CDR3 sequence reads: CSVASGRQETQYF. CDR3 DNA sequence: TGCAGCGTTGCCTCCGGACGGCAAGAGACCCAGTACTTC.

CDR3 DNA sequence: TGTGCCAGCAGTGTCGGGGACGCCGGCTATGGCTACACCTTC. Translation gives CASSVGDAGYGYTF. The chain recombines TRBV2 with TRBJ1-2; tentative D call: TRBD1 (5 bases). CDR1 is SNHLY, CDR2 FYNNEI, per germline. This CDR3 is built from 14 residues. Trimming took off 4 bases at V and 4 bases at J, with 13 bases between the two ends.

Concerning this clone: The sample carries other DNA sequences with the same CDR3. J is TRBJ1-1 and V is TRBV29-1; tentative D call: TRBD1 (6 bases). Deletions cut 6 bases from V and 8 bases from J, with 10 bases between. Germline V lookup: CDR1 SQVTM, CDR2 ANQGSEA. The CDR3 spans 10 residues. The CDR3 DNA reads as TGCAGCGTCGCAGACAGGGAAGCTTTCTTT. Residues: CSVADREAFF.

This clone was observed a handful of times. The rearrangement uses TRBV25-1 and TRBJ2-1, with a tentative D call TRBD2 (7 bases). V was pared by 2 bases and J by 9 bases, with 11 bases between. This CDR3 comprises 13 residues. Germline V gene lookup returns CDR1 MGHDK and CDR2 SYGVNS. CDR3 coding DNA: TGTGCCAGCAGTGAACCCCGGGGGGCTGAGCAGTTCTTC. Translation: CASSEPRGAEQFF.

This clone occurred a few times. The chain is built from TRBV29-1 and TRBJ2-5, with 9 bases identical to TRBD2. The CDR3 is 16 residues long. V lost 3 bases to trimming and J lost 4 bases; unmatched junction nucleotides: 12. Germline CDR1 and CDR2: SQVTM and ANQGSEA. CDR3 DNA sequence: TGCAGCGTTGATATCGGTAGCGGGAGATGGGGAGAGACCCAGTACTTC. It yields the protein CSVDIGSGRWGETQYF.

In this sample, this clone turned up a few times. This rearrangement joins TRBV19 to TRBJ2-5, with 9 positions matching TRBD2. The CDR3 covers 15 residues. In germline, CDR1 is LNHDA, CDR2 SQIVND (reference sequence). V was clipped by 6 bases and J by 4 bases; unmatched bases: 9. CDR3: CASSRRTSVLETQYF. In nucleotides, the CDR3 is TGTGCCAGTAGCAGAAGGACTAGCGTACTAGAGACCCAGTACTTC.

The chain couples TRBV20-1 to TRBJ2-7; TRBD2 agrees at 7 bases. The germline V gene has CDR1 DFQATT and CDR2 SNEGSKA (reference sequence). The trim removed 4 bases at V and 4 bases at J, leaving 1 base unmatched. This CDR3 has 11 amino acids. This chain's CDR3 is CSAKRDYEQYF. In DNA form, the CDR3 reads TGCAGTGCTAAGCGGGATTACGAGCAGTACTTC.

The CDR3 here is CASSFGGWETQYF. In DNA, the CDR3 is TGTGCCAGCAGTTTCGGGGGCTGGGAGACCCAGTACTTC. This rearrangement joins TRBV28 to TRBJ2-5; possibly TRBD1 or TRBD2 for D (6 bases each). The CDR3 has 13 residues. The germline CDR1 and CDR2 sequences are MDHEN and SYDVKM. Trimming took 3 bases from V and 5 from J, leaving 10 bases between them.